This TCR beta chain stems from a study of blood T cell repertoires in COVID-19. Study summary: PBMCs, B-cell-depleted T cells, or T cells provided the cDNA or gDNA that made up the material.

Measured with immunoSEQ multiplex PCR; TCRdb has only the in-frame clones, and not every one. The sample has 22,000 or so clones, approximately 91% seen once. The CDR3 extends over 13 amino acids. The V gene lost 5 bases and the J gene lost 5 bases, with 11 bases spanning the gap. Germline V gene sequence: CDR1 SGHTA, CDR2 FQGTGA. This receptor was identified in a human donor in a cohort sampled during active COVID-19. The donor label of this sample is uncertain. The sequenced sample was peripheral blood. V gene TRBV7-3 combines with J gene TRBJ2-3; D is possibly TRBD1 (6 bases). Here the CDR3 reads CASSQQGLDTQYF. CDR3 coding DNA: TGTGCCAGCAGCCAACAGGGATTAGATACGCAGTATTTT.